This entry lists 3 T cell receptor beta chains sequenced from one sample in a study of cytomegalovirus exposure and HLA in healthy donors. Vbeta (60) and Jbeta (13) primers were used in the PCR. Measured with immunoSEQ multiplex PCR; TCRdb has only the in-frame clones, and not every one. The sample consists of 130,000 or so clones, roughly 70% of them appearing once. Sequencing used PBMCs. These TCRs come from a man aged 40-50 years in good health and CMV-seropositive.

The V gene is TRBV4-1, the J gene TRBJ1-2; the match to TRBD1 covers 8 bases. The V gene's germline CDR1 is MGHRA and CDR2 YSYEKL. The CDR3 is 18 residues long. V dropped 1 base and J dropped 4; count of bases not matched to a gene: 14. The CDR3 coding sequence is TGCGCCAGCAGCCAAGTTATCCGACAGCTCGACAGGGGCTATGGCTACACCTTC. Its protein product is CASSQVIRQLDRGYGYTF.

The genes are TRBV10-2 and TRBJ2-5; 14 nucleotides line up with TRBD2. CDR1 WSHSY and CDR2 SAAADI come from the germline V gene. The J segment lost 5 bases and the V segment lost 5 bases, leaving 7 bases of the junction unmatched. This CDR3 spans 16 amino acids. In DNA, the CDR3 is TGCGCCAGCAGTCGGACTAGCGGGGGGCCGGGGGAGACCCAGTACTTC. Protein: CASSRTSGGPGETQYF.

CDR3 coding DNA: TGCGCCAGCAGGAATGGAGCTTCTGAAGCTTTCTTT. Its translation is CASRNGASEAFF. This rearrangement joins TRBV10-1 to TRBJ1-1; unclear D gene. Germline V lookup: CDR1 WNHNN, CDR2 SYGVQD (reference sequence). Deletions cut 6 bases from V and 6 bases from J, with 11 bases between. The CDR3 is made up of 12 amino acids.